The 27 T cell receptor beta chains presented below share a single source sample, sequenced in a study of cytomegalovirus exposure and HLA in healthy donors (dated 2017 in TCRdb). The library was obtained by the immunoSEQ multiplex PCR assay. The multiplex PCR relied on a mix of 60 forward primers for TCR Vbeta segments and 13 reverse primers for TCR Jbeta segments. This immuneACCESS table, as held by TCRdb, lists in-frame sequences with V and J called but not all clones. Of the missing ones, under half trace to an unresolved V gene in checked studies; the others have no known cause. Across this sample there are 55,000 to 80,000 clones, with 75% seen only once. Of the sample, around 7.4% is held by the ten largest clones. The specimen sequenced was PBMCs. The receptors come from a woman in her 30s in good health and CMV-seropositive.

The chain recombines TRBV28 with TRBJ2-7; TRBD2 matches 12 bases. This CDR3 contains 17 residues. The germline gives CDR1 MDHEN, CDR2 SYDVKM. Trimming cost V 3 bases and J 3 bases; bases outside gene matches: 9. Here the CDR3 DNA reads TGTGCCAGCAGTTTTCTGTACGCGGGACTAGCGGGCTACGAGCAGTACTTC. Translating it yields CASSFLYAGLAGYEQYF.

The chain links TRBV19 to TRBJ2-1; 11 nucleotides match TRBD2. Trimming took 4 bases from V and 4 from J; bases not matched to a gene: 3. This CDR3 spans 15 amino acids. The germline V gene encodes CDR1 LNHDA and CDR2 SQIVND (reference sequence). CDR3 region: CASSTTSGSYNEQFF. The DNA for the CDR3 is TGTGCCAGTAGTACTACTAGCGGGAGTTACAATGAGCAGTTCTTC.

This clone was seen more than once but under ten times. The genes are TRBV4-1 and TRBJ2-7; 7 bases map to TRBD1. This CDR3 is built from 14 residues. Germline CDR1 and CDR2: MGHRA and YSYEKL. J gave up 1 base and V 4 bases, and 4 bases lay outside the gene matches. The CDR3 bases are TGCGCCAGCAGCCGCGGACAGGAGTCCTACGAGCAGTACTTC. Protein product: CASSRGQESYEQYF.

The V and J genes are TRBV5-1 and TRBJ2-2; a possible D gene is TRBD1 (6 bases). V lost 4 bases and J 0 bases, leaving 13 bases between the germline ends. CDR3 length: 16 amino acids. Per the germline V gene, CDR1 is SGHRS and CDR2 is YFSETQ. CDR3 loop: CASSPQGSTNTGELFF. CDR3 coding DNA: TGCGCCAGCAGCCCCCAGGGGAGTACGAACACCGGGGAGCTGTTTTTT.

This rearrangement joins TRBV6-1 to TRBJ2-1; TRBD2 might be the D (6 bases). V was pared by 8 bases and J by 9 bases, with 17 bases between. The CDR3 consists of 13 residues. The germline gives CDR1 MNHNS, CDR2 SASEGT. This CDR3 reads CASGTWVMTEQFF. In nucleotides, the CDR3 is TGTGCCAGCGGGACTTGGGTCATGACTGAGCAGTTCTTC.

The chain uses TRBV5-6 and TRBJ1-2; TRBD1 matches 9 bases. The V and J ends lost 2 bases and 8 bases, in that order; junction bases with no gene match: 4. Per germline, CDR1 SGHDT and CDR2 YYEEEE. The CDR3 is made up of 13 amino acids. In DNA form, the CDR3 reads TGTGCCAGCAGCTTACAGGGGGCTGACGGCTACACCTTC. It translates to CASSLQGADGYTF.

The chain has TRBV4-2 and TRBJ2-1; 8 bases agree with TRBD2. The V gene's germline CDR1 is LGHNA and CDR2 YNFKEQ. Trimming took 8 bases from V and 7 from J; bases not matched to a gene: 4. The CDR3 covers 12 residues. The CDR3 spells CASRRGGNEQFF. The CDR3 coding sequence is TGTGCCAGCCGCCGGGGGGGGAATGAGCAGTTCTTC.

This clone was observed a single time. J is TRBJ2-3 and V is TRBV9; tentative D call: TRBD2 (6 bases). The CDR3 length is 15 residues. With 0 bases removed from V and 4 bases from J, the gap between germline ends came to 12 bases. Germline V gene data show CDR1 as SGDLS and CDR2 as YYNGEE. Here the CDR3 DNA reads TGTGCCAGCAGCGTAGGCGGGACGGCCTCAGATACGCAGTATTTT. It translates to CASSVGGTASDTQYF.

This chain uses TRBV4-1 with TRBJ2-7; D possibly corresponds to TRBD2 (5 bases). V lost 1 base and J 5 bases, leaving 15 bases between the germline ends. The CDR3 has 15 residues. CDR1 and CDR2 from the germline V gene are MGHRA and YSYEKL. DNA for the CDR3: TGCGCCAGCAGCCAAGCCGACACCCTCGGGAACGAGCAGTACTTC. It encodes CASSQADTLGNEQYF.

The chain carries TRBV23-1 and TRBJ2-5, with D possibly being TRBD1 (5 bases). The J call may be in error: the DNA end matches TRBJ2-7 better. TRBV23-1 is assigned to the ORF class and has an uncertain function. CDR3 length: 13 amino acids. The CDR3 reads CASSRGSPYEQYF. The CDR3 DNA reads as TGCGCCAGCAGTCGGGGCAGCCCCTACGAGCAGTACTTC.

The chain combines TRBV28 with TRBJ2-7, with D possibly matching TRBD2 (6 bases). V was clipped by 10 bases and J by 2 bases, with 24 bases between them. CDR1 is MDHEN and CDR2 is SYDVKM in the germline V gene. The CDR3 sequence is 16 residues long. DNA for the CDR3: TGTGCCACCCAGGCCAATAGTTGGAGGGCCACCTACGAGCAGTACTTC. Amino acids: CATQANSWRATYEQYF.

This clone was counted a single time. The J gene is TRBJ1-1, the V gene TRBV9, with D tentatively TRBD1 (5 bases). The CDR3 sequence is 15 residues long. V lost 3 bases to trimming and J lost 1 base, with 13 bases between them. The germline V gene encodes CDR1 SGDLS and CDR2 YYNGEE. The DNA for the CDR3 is TGTGCCAGCAGCGAAACAGGTTTGGGGAACACTGAAGCTTTCTTT. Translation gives CASSETGLGNTEAFF.

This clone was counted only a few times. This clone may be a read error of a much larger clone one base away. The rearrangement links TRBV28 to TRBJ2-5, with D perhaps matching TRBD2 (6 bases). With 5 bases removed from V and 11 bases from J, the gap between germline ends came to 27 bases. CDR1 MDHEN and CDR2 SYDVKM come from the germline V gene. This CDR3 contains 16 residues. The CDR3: CASSTAGDFNSYGQYF. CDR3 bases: TGTGCCAGCAGTACCGCTGGGGACTTCAACTCCTACGGGCAGTACTTC.

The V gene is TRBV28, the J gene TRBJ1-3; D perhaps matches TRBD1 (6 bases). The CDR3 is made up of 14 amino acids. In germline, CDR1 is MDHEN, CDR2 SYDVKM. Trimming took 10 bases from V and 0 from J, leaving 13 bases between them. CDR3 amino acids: CATKQGASGNTIYF. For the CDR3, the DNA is TGTGCCACAAAACAGGGAGCCTCTGGAAACACCATATATTTT. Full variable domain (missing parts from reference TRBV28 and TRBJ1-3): DVKVTQSSRYLVKRTGEKVFLECVQDMDHENMFWYRQDPGLGLRLIYFSYDVKMKEKGDIPEGYSVSREKKERFSLILESASTNQTSMYLCATKQGASGNTIYFGEGSWLTVV.

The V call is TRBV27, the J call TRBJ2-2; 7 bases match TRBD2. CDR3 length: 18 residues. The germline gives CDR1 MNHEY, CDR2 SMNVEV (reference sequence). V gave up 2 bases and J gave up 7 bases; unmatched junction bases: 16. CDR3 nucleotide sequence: TGTGCCAGCAGTTTAATCTCGGACTGGAGCGGGAAGAGCGGGGAGCTGTTTTTT. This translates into CASSLISDWSGKSGELFF.

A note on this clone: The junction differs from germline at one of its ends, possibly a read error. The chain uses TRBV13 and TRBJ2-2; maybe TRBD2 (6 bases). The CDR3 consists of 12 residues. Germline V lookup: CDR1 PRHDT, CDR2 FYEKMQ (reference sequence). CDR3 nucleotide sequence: TGTGCCAGCAGCCCCCGACTAGGGGCGCTGTTTTTT. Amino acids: CASSPRLGALFF.

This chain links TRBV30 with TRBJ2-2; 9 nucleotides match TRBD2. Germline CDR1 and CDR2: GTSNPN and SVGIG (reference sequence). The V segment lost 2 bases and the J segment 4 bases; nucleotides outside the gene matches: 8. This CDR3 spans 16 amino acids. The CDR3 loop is CAWSPLLAGPTGELFF. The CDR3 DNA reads TGTGCCTGGAGTCCCCTCCTAGCGGGACCCACCGGGGAGCTGTTTTTT.

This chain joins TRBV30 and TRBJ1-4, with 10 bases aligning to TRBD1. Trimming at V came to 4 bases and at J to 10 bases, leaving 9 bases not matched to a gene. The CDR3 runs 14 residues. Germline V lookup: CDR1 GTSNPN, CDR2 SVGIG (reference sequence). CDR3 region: CAWTSRQGARKLFF. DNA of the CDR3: TGTGCCTGGACGAGTAGACAGGGGGCCCGAAAACTGTTTTTT.

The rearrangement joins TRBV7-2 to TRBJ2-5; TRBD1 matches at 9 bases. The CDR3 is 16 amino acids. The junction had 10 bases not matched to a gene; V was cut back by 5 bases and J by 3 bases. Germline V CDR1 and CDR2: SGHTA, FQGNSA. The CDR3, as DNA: TGTGCCAGCAGCCCCTCGGACAGGGGAGGTAAAGAGACCCAGTACTTC. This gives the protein CASSPSDRGGKETQYF.

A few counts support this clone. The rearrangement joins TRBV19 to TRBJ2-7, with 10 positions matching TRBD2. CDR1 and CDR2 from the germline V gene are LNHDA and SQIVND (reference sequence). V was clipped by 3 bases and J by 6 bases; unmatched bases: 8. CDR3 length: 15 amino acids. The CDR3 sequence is CASSMRSSGSSEQYF. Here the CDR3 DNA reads TGTGCCAGTAGTATGAGATCTAGCGGGAGTTCCGAGCAGTACTTC.

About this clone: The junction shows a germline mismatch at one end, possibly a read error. The CDR3 sequence: CASSLSGNKPQHF. In DNA, the CDR3 is TGTGCCAGCAGTTTAAGTGGCAATAAGCCCCAGCATTTT. The chain uses TRBV28 and TRBJ1-5, with D unclear. The germline V gene has CDR1 MDHEN and CDR2 SYDVKM. There are 13 residues in the CDR3.

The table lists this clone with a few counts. DNA of the CDR3: TGTGCCAGCAGTCACACAGGTAATCAGCCCCAGCATTTT. It translates to CASSHTGNQPQHF. The chain uses TRBV6-5 and TRBJ1-5; tentative D call: TRBD1 (5 bases). Germline V gene lookup returns CDR1 MNHEY and CDR2 SVGAGI. V was trimmed by 5 bases and J by 4 bases, leaving 9 bases between them. CDR3 length: 13 amino acids.

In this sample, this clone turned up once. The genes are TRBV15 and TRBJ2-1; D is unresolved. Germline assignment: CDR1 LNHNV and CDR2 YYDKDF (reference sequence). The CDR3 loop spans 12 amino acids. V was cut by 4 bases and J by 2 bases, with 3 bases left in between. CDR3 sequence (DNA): TGTGCCACCAGCATCGCCTACAATGAGCAGTTCTTC. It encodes CATSIAYNEQFF.

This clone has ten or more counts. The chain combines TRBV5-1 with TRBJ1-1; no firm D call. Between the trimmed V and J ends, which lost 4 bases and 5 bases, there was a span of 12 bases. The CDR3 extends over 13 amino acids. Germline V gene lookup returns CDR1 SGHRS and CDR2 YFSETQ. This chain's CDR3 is CASSPRGVTEAFF. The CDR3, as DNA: TGCGCCAGCAGCCCCCGGGGAGTAACTGAAGCTTTCTTT.

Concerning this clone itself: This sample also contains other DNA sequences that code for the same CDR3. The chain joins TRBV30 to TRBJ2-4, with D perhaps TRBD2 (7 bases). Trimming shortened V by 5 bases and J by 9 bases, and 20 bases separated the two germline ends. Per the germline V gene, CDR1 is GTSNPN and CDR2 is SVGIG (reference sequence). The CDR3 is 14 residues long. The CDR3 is CAWLGGGGSGIQYF. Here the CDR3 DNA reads TGTGCCTGGTTGGGGGGCGGCGGGAGCGGCATTCAGTACTTC.

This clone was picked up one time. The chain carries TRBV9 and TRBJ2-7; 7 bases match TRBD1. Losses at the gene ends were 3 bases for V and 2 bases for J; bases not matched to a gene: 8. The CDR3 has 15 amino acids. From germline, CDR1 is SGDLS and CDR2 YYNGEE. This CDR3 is CASSADRESPYEQYF. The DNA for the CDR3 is TGTGCCAGCAGCGCCGACAGGGAGTCCCCCTACGAGCAGTACTTC.

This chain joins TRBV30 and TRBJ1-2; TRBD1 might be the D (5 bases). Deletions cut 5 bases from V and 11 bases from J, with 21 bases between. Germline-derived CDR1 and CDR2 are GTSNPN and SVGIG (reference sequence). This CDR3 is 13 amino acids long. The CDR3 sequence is CAWVHKDTPRYTF. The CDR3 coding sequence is TGTGCCTGGGTGCATAAGGACACCCCACGGTACACCTTC.